The 24 T cell receptor beta chains in this list originate from one sample, sequenced in a study of T cells in Graves' hyperthyroidism and ophthalmopathy. Template material for amplifying TCR beta CDR3 regions consisted of RNA transcripts. RT-PCR in the first round (using the HTBI primer set) targeted the TCR CDR3. TCRdb recomputed calls from the multiplex PCR reads with MiXCR, one row per CDR3 protein. The top ten hold around 30% of the sample, which has 250,000 or so distinct CDR3 sequences, 16% seen once. The sample taken for sequencing was blood. Receptors originate from a woman aged 18-29 years with Graves' ophthalmopathy.

This clonotype was observed many times. V and J are TRBV11-3 and TRBJ2-3, with D possibly being TRBD1 (5 bases). Trimming cost V 5 bases and J 11 bases, with 14 bases left between them. The CDR3 extends over 12 amino acids. The germline CDR1 and CDR2 sequences are SGHNT and YENEEA. CDR3 region: CASSLGHPVQYF. The CDR3 DNA sequence: TGTGCCAGCAGCCTAGGACACCCGGTGCAGTATTTT.

In its sample, this clonotype was seen a few times. The chain uses TRBV20-1 and TRBJ2-7; 10 bases line up with TRBD1. With 2 bases clipped from V and 5 bases from J, the junction kept 12 bases outside the gene matches. The V gene's germline CDR1 is DFQATT and CDR2 SNEGSKA (reference sequence). The CDR3 runs to 16 residues. Here the CDR3 reads CSARSPWDRGTDEQYF. The CDR3 bases are TGCAGTGCTAGATCCCCATGGGACAGGGGTACGGACGAGCAGTACTTC.

Concerning this clonotype itself: A read error may be the cause here, since a much bigger clone is one base away. The gene calls are TRBV6-1 and TRBJ2-7, with D possibly matching TRBD2 (5 bases). Germline CDR1 and CDR2: MNHNS and SASEGT. The CDR3 runs 11 residues. The CDR3 spells CTSSPGGEQYF. The CDR3 DNA is TGTACCAGCAGCCCCGGAGGCGAGCAGTACTTC.

V gene TRBV11-2 combines with J gene TRBJ1-2, with D uncertain. CDR1 is SGHAT and CDR2 is FQNNGV in the germline V gene. The length of the CDR3 is 16 residues. V dropped 4 bases and J dropped 2 bases, with 17 bases sitting between them. CDR3 nucleotide sequence: TGTGCCAGCAGCTCCCCGGGGTTCGGCCTAAACTATGGCTACACCTTC. Protein: CASSSPGFGLNYGYTF.

This clonotype was counted at least ten times. The gene calls are TRBV28 and TRBJ1-4, with a weak D call TRBD1 (5 bases). The germline V and J ends were trimmed by 3 bases and 8 bases, with 13 bases remaining between them. Germline assignment: CDR1 MDHEN and CDR2 SYDVKM. The CDR3 covers 14 residues. The CDR3 protein is CASSLGYWGEKLFF. CDR3 nucleotide sequence: TGTGCCAGCAGTTTGGGGTACTGGGGGGAAAAACTGTTTTTT.

V and J are TRBV14 and TRBJ2-7, with 8 bases lining up with TRBD1. The CDR3 contains 14 residues. The trim removed 0 bases at V and 4 bases at J, leaving 2 bases unmatched. Germline V gene sequence: CDR1 SGHDN, CDR2 FVKESK. The CDR3 spells CASSQDRGLYEQYF. The CDR3, as DNA: TGTGCCAGCAGCCAAGACAGGGGGCTGTACGAGCAGTACTTC.

This clonotype was seen repeatedly, ten times or more. This chain links TRBV19 with TRBJ2-7; D remains ambiguous. The germline gives CDR1 LNHDA, CDR2 SQIVND (reference sequence). There are 15 residues in the CDR3. V was clipped by 3 bases and J by 3 bases, with 15 bases between them. The CDR3 bases are TGTGCCAGTAGTATCTCCGGCTCCCCTCGCTACGAGCAGTACTTC. It is translated as CASSISGSPRYEQYF. The whole variable domain, filled in from reference TRBV19 and TRBJ2-7, reads DGGITQSPKYLFRKEGQNVTLSCEQNLNHDAMYWYRQDPGQGLRLIYYSQIVNDFQKGDIAEGYSVSREKKESFPLTVTSAQKNPTAFYLCASSISGSPRYEQYFGPGTRLTVT.

This clonotype was recorded many times. The genes are TRBV6-1 and TRBJ2-2; D not certain. The CDR3 totals 12 residues. Germline lookup yields CDR1 MNHNS and CDR2 SASEGT. Trimming shortened V by 5 bases and J by 7 bases, and 8 bases separated the two germline ends. CDR3 protein: CASSPSVGELFF. The CDR3 coding sequence is TGTGCCAGCAGTCCTTCGGTCGGGGAGCTGTTTTTT.

This clonotype was counted many times. The CDR3 sequence: CASIKGSGPLYEQYF. DNA of the CDR3: TGTGCCAGCATAAAAGGTAGCGGGCCACTCTACGAGCAGTACTTC. The J gene is TRBJ2-7, the V gene TRBV28; TRBD2 matches at 7 bases. Germline V gene data show CDR1 as MDHEN and CDR2 as SYDVKM. The trim removed 7 bases at V and 3 bases at J, leaving 12 bases unmatched. The CDR3 spans 15 residues.

This clonotype showed up just a few times. This chain connects TRBV14 to TRBJ2-1; D unresolved. The length of the CDR3 is 13 residues. Germline V gene sequence: CDR1 SGHDN, CDR2 FVKESK. The germline V and J ends were trimmed by 2 bases and 7 bases, with 9 bases remaining between them. This CDR3 is CASSQWADNEQFF. DNA for the CDR3: TGTGCCAGCAGCCAATGGGCAGATAATGAGCAGTTCTTC.

This clonotype was counted only a few times. This rearrangement joins TRBV6-4 to TRBJ1-2; D possibly corresponds to TRBD1 (5 bases). This CDR3 comprises 14 residues. Deletions cut 6 bases from V and 6 bases from J, with 17 bases between. Looked up from germline, CDR1 is MRHNA and CDR2 is SNTAGT. The chain's CDR3 is CASRPNPGLDGYTF. DNA of the CDR3: TGTGCCAGCAGACCCAATCCGGGACTTGATGGCTACACCTTC.

In its sample, this clonotype was seen many times. The chain carries TRBV12-3 or TRBV12-4 and TRBJ1-1; no firm D call. Trimming pared 5 bases from V and 11 bases from J, leaving 18 bases between. This CDR3 has 13 residues. The CDR3, as DNA: TGTGCCAGCAGTAGTGTGAGGGCTTATGCGGCTTTCTTT. It yields the protein CASSSVRAYAAFF.

Ten or more counts support this clonotype. The rearrangement links TRBV2 to TRBJ2-1; D is undetermined. Germline CDR1 is SNHLY and CDR2 is FYNNEI. The CDR3 loop spans 10 amino acids. Deletions cut 4 bases from V and 8 bases from J, with 3 bases between. CDR3 sequence reads: CASSGDEQFF. The CDR3 nucleotides are TGTGCCAGCAGTGGAGATGAGCAGTTCTTC.

The rearrangement links TRBV20-1 to TRBJ2-5; D might be TRBD2 (5 bases). Germline V lookup: CDR1 DFQATT, CDR2 SNEGSKA (reference sequence). Trimming removed 5 bases at V and 4 bases at J, with 11 bases between. The CDR3 is made up of 12 amino acids. CDR3 amino acids: CSAGGLGETQYF. In nucleotides, the CDR3 is TGCAGTGCTGGAGGCTTGGGAGAGACCCAGTACTTC.

This clonotype appeared many times. The J gene is TRBJ2-3, the V gene TRBV28; possibly TRBD1 for D (9 bases). Trimming took off 6 bases at V and 3 bases at J, with 25 bases between the two ends. Germline loops: CDR1 MDHEN, CDR2 SYDVKM. The CDR3 contains 18 residues. As DNA, the CDR3 is TGTGCCAGCAGATATGGGACAGGGCGATCGGGAGGGACAGATACGCAGTATTTT. This encodes CASRYGTGRSGGTDTQYF.

Only a few counts were recorded for this clonotype. DNA for the CDR3: TGCAGTGCGAGTAATAGTCCGTCCGAGCAGTACTTC. This gives the protein CSASNSPSEQYF. The J gene is TRBJ2-7, the V gene TRBV20-1; no definite D call. CDR1 is DFQATT and CDR2 is SNEGSKA in the germline V gene (reference sequence). CDR3 length equals 12 residues. Between the trimmed V and J ends, which lost 6 bases and 6 bases, there was a span of 15 bases.

This clonotype was counted at least ten times. DNA of the CDR3: TGTGCCAGCAGTTTAGTTCGGGGACAGGAAGCTTTCTTT. It encodes CASSLVRGQEAFF. The chain is built from TRBV12-3 or TRBV12-4 and TRBJ1-1, with 7 positions matching TRBD1. V lost 1 base to trimming and J lost 8 bases; unmatched junction nucleotides: 4. This CDR3 contains 13 residues.

CDR3 residues: CASRLDRDVMIAFF. The CDR3, as DNA: TGTGCCAGCAGATTAGACCGGGACGTTATGATAGCTTTCTTT. J is TRBJ1-1 and V is TRBV27, with D maybe TRBD1 (5 bases). The CDR3 is made up of 14 amino acids. The germline V gene encodes CDR1 MNHEY and CDR2 SMNVEV (reference sequence). Deletions cut 6 bases from V and 10 bases from J, with 21 bases between.

This clonotype was detected many times. This chain links TRBV5-6 with TRBJ2-3; D may be TRBD1 (5 bases). The CDR3 runs 16 residues. Germline V CDR1 and CDR2: SGHDT, YYEEEE. Trimming shortened V by 4 bases and J by 3 bases, and 18 bases separated the two germline ends. The DNA for the CDR3 is TGTGCCAGCAGCAAATCAAGGGGAACCCTGACAGATACGCAGTATTTT. It translates to CASSKSRGTLTDTQYF.

This chain connects TRBV24-1 to TRBJ1-2; D is undetermined. Trimming shortened V by 6 bases and J by 4 bases, and 8 bases separated the two germline ends. This CDR3 has 12 amino acids. Looked up from germline, CDR1 is KGHDR and CDR2 is SFDVKD. CDR3 region: CATSFSGYGYTF. The CDR3 DNA reads TGTGCCACCAGTTTCTCCGGCTATGGCTACACCTTC.

CDR3 sequence: CASSDIPRGVNQPQHF. The CDR3 nucleotides read TGCGCCAGCAGTGATATCCCCAGGGGGGTCAATCAGCCCCAGCATTTT. V is TRBV10-2 and J is TRBJ1-5, with TRBD1 matching over 7 bases. The V gene end was trimmed by 3 bases and the J gene end by 3 bases; junction bases not matched to a gene: 8. This CDR3 comprises 16 residues. The V gene's germline CDR1 is WSHSY and CDR2 SAAADI.

The rearrangement links TRBV29-1 to TRBJ2-3, with TRBD2 matching 14 bases. Germline V gene data show CDR1 as SQVTM and CDR2 as ANQGSEA. V lost 6 bases and J lost 0; bases outside the gene matches: 14. The CDR3 runs to 19 residues. CDR3: CSVSYPGTSGSWSTDTQYF. As DNA, the CDR3 is TGCAGCGTCTCCTACCCCGGGACTAGCGGGAGTTGGAGCACAGATACGCAGTATTTT.

This clonotype was seen only a few times. It may be a read error: a sequence one base away is much more abundant. This rearrangement joins TRBV4-1 to TRBJ1-2, with unresolved D. CDR3 length: 16 amino acids. Trimming removed 1 base from V and 8 bases from J, with 20 bases in between. From germline, CDR1 is MGHRA and CDR2 YSYEKL. DNA of the CDR3: TGCGCCAGCAGCCAAGGGGTCCCGGTCACCCTTCGAGGCTACACCTTC. It is translated as CASSQGVPVTLRGYTF.

Many counts were recorded for this clonotype. This chain joins TRBV16 and TRBJ1-5, with unresolved D. CDR1 is KGHSY, CDR2 FQNENV, per germline. This CDR3 contains 15 residues. V dropped 1 base and J dropped 0 bases, with 7 bases sitting between them. CDR3 in amino acids: CASSQWSSSNQPQHF. In DNA, the CDR3 is TGTGCCAGCAGCCAATGGAGCTCTAGCAATCAGCCCCAGCATTTT.